This T cell receptor (beta chain) was documented in a study of shared clonotypes between healthy human individuals. Measured with immunoSEQ multiplex PCR; TCRdb has only the in-frame clones, and not every one. The data show approximately 740,000 clones, with around 72% seen just once and under 2% held by the top ten. Trimming removed 8 bases at V and 7 bases at J, with 20 bases between. Germline CDR1 is MDHEN and CDR2 is SYDVKM. This CDR3 is built from 14 residues. This clonotype was obtained from a woman aged 25 to 39 in good health. What was sequenced was memory CD4+ T cells sorted from blood. This sample's subset: CD45RA-negative fraction. The V gene is TRBV28, the J gene TRBJ2-5; D is ambiguous. CDR3 amino acids: CASAPPRLEGTQYF. The CDR3 DNA reads TGTGCCAGCGCTCCCCCCCGTTTGGAAGGGACCCAGTACTTC. The complete variable domain, with remaining parts taken from reference TRBV28 and TRBJ2-5, reads DVKVTQSSRYLVKRTGEKVFLECVQDMDHENMFWYRQDPGLGLRLIYFSYDVKMKEKGDIPEGYSVSREKKERFSLILESASTNQTSMYLCASAPPRLEGTQYFGPGTRLLVL.